This TCR beta chain was recovered during a study of cytomegalovirus exposure and HLA in healthy donors. Study-level points and caveats: It was approximately 150 TCR beta chains that were listed as cytomegalovirus-associated. A later look showed TCR association rates differing by HLA locus, highest for DRB1 and lowest for HLA-C.

The PCR was carried out with 60 Vbeta primers and 13 Jbeta primers. Measured with immunoSEQ multiplex PCR; TCRdb has only the in-frame clones, and not every one. Seen here are approximately 120,000 clones, 75% to 80% observed once, and the top ten hold more than 10%. From germline, CDR1 is SQVTM and CDR2 ANQGSEA. The CDR3 is 13 amino acids. Trimming removed 7 bases at V and 5 bases at J, with 17 bases between. In the case of this clone: The target antigen is unknown.

This chain uses TRBV29-1 with TRBJ1-2; TRBD1 might be the D (6 bases). This receptor was identified in a woman aged 40 to 50 in good health and CMV-seropositive. What was sequenced was PBMCs. Here the CDR3 DNA reads TGCAGCGCATCCAAGGGACACCTTTATGGCTACACCTTC. Protein product: CSASKGHLYGYTF. Full variable domain (rest looked up from reference TRBV29-1 and TRBJ1-2): SAVISQKPSRDICQRGTSLTIQCQVDSQVTMMFWYRQQPGQSLTLIATANQGSEATYESGFVIDKFPISRPNLTFSTLTVSNMSPEDSSIYLCSASKGHLYGYTFGSGTRLTVV.